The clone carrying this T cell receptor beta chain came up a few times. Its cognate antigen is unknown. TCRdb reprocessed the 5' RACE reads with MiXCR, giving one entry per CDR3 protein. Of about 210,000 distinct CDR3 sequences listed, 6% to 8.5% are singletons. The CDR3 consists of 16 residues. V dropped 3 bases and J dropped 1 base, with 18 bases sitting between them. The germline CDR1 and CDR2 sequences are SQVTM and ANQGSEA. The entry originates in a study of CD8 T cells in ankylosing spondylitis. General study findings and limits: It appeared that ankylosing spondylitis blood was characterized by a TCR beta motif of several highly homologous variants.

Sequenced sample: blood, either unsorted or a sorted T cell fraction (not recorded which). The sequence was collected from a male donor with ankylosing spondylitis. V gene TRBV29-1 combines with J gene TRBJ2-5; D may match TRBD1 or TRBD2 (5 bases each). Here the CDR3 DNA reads TGCAGCGTTGATTCACCCCCGAGGGGTTCCCAAGAGACCCAGTACTTC. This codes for CSVDSPPRGSQETQYF.